Described below is a single TCR beta chain sequence and its context. The specificity of this receptor is unknown. No quality values exist for individual bases; no much larger clone is one base distant. The immunoSEQ multiplex PCR assay was used to generate TCR libraries, with TCR-beta and/or TCR-alpha/delta assays applied to each sample. The amplified TCR libraries were sequenced using the Illumina high-throughput platform. As for the authors' bioinformatics: Clustering and dimensionality reduction were performed using pairwise TCRdist distances among GMM-specific receptors from ex vivo sorted or in vitro expanded T cells. Each clinical repertoire was assigned a mean NN-distance score, defined as the average TCRdist to the nearest 10% of tetramer-positive reference sequences. GEM TCR motif frequency was calculated as the fraction of unique TCRs that matched known GEM sequences in V/J usage and CDR3 length. Active tuberculosis was classified by linear discriminant analysis with leave-one-out cross-validation, implemented in scikit-learn. In its TCRdb copy, this immuneACCESS table keeps in-frame sequences only and misses some clones. Where compared with another copy, unresolved V genes explain less than half of these, and the others have no known cause. The DNA was the basis for D and trimming; V, J and clone size are from that table. The sample table lists around 26,000 clones, 90% to 95% of them with a count of one. The ten largest clones take up roughly 15% of the sample.

These data come from a study of T cells in tuberculosis (dated by TCRdb to 2016 to 2018). The study in broad terms: In the study, CD1B tetramers and high-throughput TCR immunosequencing were combined to characterize T cells specific for the mycobacterial lipid antigen glucose monomycolate (GMM). With ten people per group, a South African clinical cohort compared IGRA-negative adolescents, IGRA-positive adolescents with latent tuberculosis, and adults with active tuberculosis. Broader findings and caveats from the paper: Clinical samples were selected based on the availability of cryopreserved specimens, with adults included as active tuberculosis cases and adolescents included as controls. Compared with IGRA-negative controls, TCR-alpha repertoires from active tuberculosis had smaller mean NN-distances to GMM-specific TCRs, which suggests clonal expansion of these TCRs. An accuracy of 87% (AUROC about 0.91) was reached by a classifier using the diverse GMM-specific repertoire, compared with 70% accuracy when GEM motif frequencies were used. The smaller NN-distances in active tuberculosis patients were driven in part by shorter CDR3-alpha lengths, while the difference seen for TCR-beta was not statistically significant.

At study entry, a tuberculin skin test and the QuantiFERON-TB GOLD In-Tube IGRA were used to screen adolescents for latent tuberculosis infection. Unsorted cryopreserved PBMC were immunosequenced, covering on average approximately 100,000 T cells per clinical donor. Eleven high schools in the Worcester region of the Western Cape, South Africa, served as enrollment sites for adolescents aged 12 to 18 years. Approximately ten M. tuberculosis-infected adolescents and around 10 uninfected adolescents, matched for age and sex, were selected. For the adolescents, PBMC were isolated by density centrifugation from freshly drawn heparinized blood and then cryopreserved. The CDR3 runs 11 amino acids, cysteine and phenylalanine included. Of all the DNA, just the CDR3 is kept, 33 bases in frame from base 1. CDR1 and CDR2 are drawn from the germline V gene: MGHDK, SYGVNS. Relative to germline, V is 3 bases shorter and J is 5 bases shorter, with 4 bases between their ends.

This chain joins TRBV25-1 to TRBJ1-2, with the D gene too uncertain to name. This clonotype was sampled from a donor between 10 and 35 years old with latent tuberculosis or without tuberculosis infection. Some clones in this sample may be carry-over from other donors' samples. The sample consisted of PBMCs. For the CDR3, the sequence is CASSESYGYTF. Here is the DNA: TGTGCCAGCAGTGAGAGTTATGGCTACACCTTC.